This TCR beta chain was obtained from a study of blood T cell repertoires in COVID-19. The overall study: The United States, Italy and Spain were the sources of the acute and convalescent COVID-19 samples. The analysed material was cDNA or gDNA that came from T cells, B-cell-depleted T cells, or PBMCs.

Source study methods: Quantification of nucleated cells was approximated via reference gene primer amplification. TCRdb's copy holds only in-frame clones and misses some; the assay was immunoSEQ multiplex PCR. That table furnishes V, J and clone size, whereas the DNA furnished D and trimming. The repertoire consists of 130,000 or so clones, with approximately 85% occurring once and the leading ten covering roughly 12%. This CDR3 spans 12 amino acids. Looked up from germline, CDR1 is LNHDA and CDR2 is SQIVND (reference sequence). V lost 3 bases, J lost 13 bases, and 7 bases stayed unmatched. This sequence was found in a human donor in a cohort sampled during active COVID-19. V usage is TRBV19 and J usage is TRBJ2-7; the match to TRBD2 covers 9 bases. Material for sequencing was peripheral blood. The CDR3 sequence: CASSMREGQRYF. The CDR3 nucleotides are TGTGCCAGTAGTATGCGGGAGGGACAGCGTTACTTC. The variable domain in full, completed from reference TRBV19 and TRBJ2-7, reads DGGITQSPKYLFRKEGQNVTLSCEQNLNHDAMYWYRQDPGQGLRLIYYSQIVNDFQKGDIAEGYSVSREKKESFPLTVTSAQKNPTAFYLCASSMREGQRYFGPGTRLTVT.